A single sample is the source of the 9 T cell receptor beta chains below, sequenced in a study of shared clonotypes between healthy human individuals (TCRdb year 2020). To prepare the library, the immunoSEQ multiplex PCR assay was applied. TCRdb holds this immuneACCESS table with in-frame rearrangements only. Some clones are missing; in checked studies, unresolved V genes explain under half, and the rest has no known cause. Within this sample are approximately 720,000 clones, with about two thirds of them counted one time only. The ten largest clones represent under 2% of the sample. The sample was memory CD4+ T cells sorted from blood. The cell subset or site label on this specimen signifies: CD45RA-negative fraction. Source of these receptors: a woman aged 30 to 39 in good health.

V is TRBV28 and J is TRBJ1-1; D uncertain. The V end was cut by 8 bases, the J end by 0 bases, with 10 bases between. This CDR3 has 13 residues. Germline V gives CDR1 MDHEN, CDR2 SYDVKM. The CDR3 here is CASERRMNTEAFF. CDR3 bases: TGTGCCAGCGAAAGACGGATGAACACTGAAGCTTTCTTT.

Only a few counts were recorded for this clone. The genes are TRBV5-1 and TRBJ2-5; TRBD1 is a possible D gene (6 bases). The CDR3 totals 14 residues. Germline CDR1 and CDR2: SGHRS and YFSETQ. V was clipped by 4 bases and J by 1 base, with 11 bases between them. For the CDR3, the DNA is TGCGCCAGCAGCCAGGGGCCGTCCCAAGAGACCCAGTACTTC. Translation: CASSQGPSQETQYF. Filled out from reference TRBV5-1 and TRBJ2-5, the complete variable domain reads KAGVTQTPRYLIKTRGQQVTLSCSPISGHRSVSWYQQTPGQGLQFLFEYFSETQRNKGNFPGRFSGRQFSNSRSEMNVSTLELGDSALYLCASSQGPSQETQYFGPGTRLLVL.

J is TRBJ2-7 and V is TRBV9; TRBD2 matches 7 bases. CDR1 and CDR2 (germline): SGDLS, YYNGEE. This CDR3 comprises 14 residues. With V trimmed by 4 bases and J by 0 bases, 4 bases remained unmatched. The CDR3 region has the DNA TGTGCCAGCAGCCGAGCTAGCGGCTCCTACGAGCAGTACTTC. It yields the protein CASSRASGSYEQYF.

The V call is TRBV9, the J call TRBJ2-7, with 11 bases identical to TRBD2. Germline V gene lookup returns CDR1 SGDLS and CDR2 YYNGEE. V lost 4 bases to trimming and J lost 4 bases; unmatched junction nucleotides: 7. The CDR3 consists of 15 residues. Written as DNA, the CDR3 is TGTGCCAGCAGCCCCCGACTAGCGGGAACGTACGAGCAGTACTTC. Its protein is CASSPRLAGTYEQYF.

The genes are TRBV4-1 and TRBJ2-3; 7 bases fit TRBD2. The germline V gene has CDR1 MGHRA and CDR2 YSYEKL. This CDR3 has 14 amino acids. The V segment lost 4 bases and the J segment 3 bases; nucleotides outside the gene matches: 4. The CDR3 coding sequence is TGCGCCAGCAGCCTACGACTAGCAACAGATACGCAGTATTTT. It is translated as CASSLRLATDTQYF.

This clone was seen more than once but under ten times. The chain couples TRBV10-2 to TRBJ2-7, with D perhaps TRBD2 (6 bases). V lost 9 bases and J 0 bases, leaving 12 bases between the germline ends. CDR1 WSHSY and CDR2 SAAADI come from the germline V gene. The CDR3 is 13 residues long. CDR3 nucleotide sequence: TGCGCCAGTGGACTATCCCTCTCCTACGAGCAGTACTTC. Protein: CASGLSLSYEQYF.

The CDR3 here is CASSLSGDRGGYTF. CDR3 coding DNA: TGTGCCAGCAGTTTAAGTGGGGACAGGGGGGGCTACACCTTC. The chain couples TRBV27 to TRBJ1-2; 11 nucleotides agree with TRBD1. The germline V gene encodes CDR1 MNHEY and CDR2 SMNVEV (reference sequence). CDR3 size: 14 residues. The V and J ends lost 2 bases and 8 bases, in that order; junction bases with no gene match: 4.

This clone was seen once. The chain's CDR3 is CASSTRDRGETQYF. The CDR3 DNA is TGTGCCAGCAGCACCCGGGACAGGGGAGAGACCCAGTACTTC. This chain links TRBV7-2 with TRBJ2-5, with 10 positions matching TRBD1. With 5 bases clipped from V and 4 bases from J, the junction kept 4 bases outside the gene matches. The germline gives CDR1 SGHTA, CDR2 FQGNSA. This CDR3 spans 14 amino acids. Filled out from reference TRBV7-2 and TRBJ2-5, the complete variable domain reads GAGVSQSPSNKVTEKGKDVELRCDPISGHTALYWYRQSLGQGLEFLIYFQGNSAPDKSGLPSDRFSAERTGGSVSTLTIQRTQQEDSAVYLCASSTRDRGETQYFGPGTRLLVL.

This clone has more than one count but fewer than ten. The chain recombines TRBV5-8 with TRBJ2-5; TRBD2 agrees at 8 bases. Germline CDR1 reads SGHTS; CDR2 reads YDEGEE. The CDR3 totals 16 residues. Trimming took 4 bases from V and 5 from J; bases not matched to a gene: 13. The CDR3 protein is CASSATISGGGETQYF. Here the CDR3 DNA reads TGTGCCAGCAGCGCCACCATCAGCGGGGGAGGGGAGACCCAGTACTTC.